A single sample gave rise to the 29 T cell receptor beta chains below, sequenced in a study of T cells after yellow fever vaccination. TCRdb ran MiXCR on the 5' RACE reads and lists one entry per CDR3 protein. There are about 320,000 distinct CDR3 sequences in the sample; around 4.3% occur only once, and roughly 21% lies in the top ten. The specimen was PBMCs, collected 15 days after the yellow fever booster vaccination. The source is a man aged 18 to 30 who received the YFV17D yellow fever vaccine.

The chain combines TRBV14 with TRBJ1-6; no clear D gene. The germline V and J ends were trimmed by 6 bases and 9 bases, with 12 bases remaining between them. Germline V CDR1 and CDR2: SGHDN, FVKESK. This CDR3 has 13 residues. The CDR3 region has the DNA TGTGCCAGCAGGCGAGGAGGTTCTTCACCCCTCCACTTT. Protein product: CASRRGGSSPLHF.

The count of this clonotype is one. The chain carries TRBV24-1 and TRBJ1-2, with D unclear. Germline CDR1 reads KGHDR; CDR2 reads SFDVKD. With 2 bases removed from V and 4 bases from J, the gap between germline ends came to 10 bases. The CDR3 contains 14 residues. The CDR3 protein is CATSDSPGGYGYTF. In DNA, the CDR3 is TGTGCCACCAGTGATTCGCCGGGAGGCTATGGCTACACCTTC.

The chain has TRBV6-2 or TRBV6-3 and TRBJ2-3; D is uncertain. Germline-derived CDR1 and CDR2 are MNHEY and SVGEGT. This CDR3 comprises 15 residues. V gave up 1 base and J gave up 4 bases, with 12 bases separating them. The DNA for the CDR3 is TGTGCCAGCAGTTACTGGTCCCCATGGCCAGATACGCAGTATTTT. This encodes CASSYWSPWPDTQYF.

This clonotype was observed at least ten times. V gene TRBV24-1 combines with J gene TRBJ2-7; the D gene could be TRBD1 or TRBD2 (5 bases each). The length of the CDR3 is 16 residues. Germline lookup yields CDR1 KGHDR and CDR2 SFDVKD. V shed 1 base and J shed 2 bases, with 14 bases lying between them. The CDR3 DNA reads TGTGCCACCAGTGATTTTATTCGGGGCCTGACCTACGAGCAGTACTTC. Amino acid sequence: CATSDFIRGLTYEQYF.

This chain connects TRBV5-1 to TRBJ1-1, with TRBD1 matching 8 bases. The CDR3 is 15 residues long. V lost 0 bases, J lost 8 bases, and 9 bases stayed unmatched. Germline V gives CDR1 SGHRS, CDR2 YFSETQ. CDR3 sequence (DNA): TGCGCCAGCAGCTTGGCCCCGACAGGGGCAAAAGAAGCTTTCTTT. Translation gives CASSLAPTGAKEAFF.

This clonotype was recorded a few times. This chain connects TRBV12-3 or TRBV12-4 to TRBJ1-2, with TRBD1 matching over 7 bases. The CDR3 totals 18 residues. The V gene end was trimmed by 2 bases and the J gene end by 6 bases; junction bases not matched to a gene: 18. This CDR3 is CASSLIRGWTTRGNGYTF. In DNA, the CDR3 is TGTGCCAGCAGTTTAATCAGGGGGTGGACCACGAGAGGCAATGGCTACACCTTC.

This clonotype was seen repeatedly, ten times or more. The chain links TRBV6-1 to TRBJ1-4, with D perhaps TRBD1 (6 bases). With 7 bases removed from V and 4 bases from J, the gap between germline ends came to 13 bases. In germline, CDR1 is MNHNS, CDR2 SASEGT. The CDR3 has 14 residues. Here the CDR3 DNA reads TGTGCCAGCATCGAAGGGGGTCGTAATGAAAAACTGTTTTTT. This codes for CASIEGGRNEKLFF.

The V gene is TRBV4-1, the J gene TRBJ2-7, with no clear D. This CDR3 has 15 residues. V lost 0 bases and J 7 bases, leaving 16 bases between the germline ends. CDR1 is MGHRA and CDR2 is YSYEKL in the germline V gene. CDR3 protein: CASSQDSGSLSEQYF. Here the CDR3 DNA reads TGCGCCAGCAGCCAAGATTCAGGTTCTCTTTCAGAGCAGTACTTC.

This clonotype appeared a few times. The chain is built from TRBV5-1 and TRBJ1-2; TRBD1 matches 11 bases. The J segment lost 7 bases and the V segment lost 4 bases, leaving 6 bases of the junction unmatched. Germline CDR1 reads SGHRS; CDR2 reads YFSETQ. CDR3 length: 14 amino acids. The CDR3 nucleotides are TGCGCCAGCAGCGCGGGGACAGGGGGTTCTGGCTACACCTTC. Translating it yields CASSAGTGGSGYTF.

In its sample, this clonotype was seen many times. V gene TRBV28 combines with J gene TRBJ1-5, with a tentative D call TRBD1 (6 bases). Germline CDR1 and CDR2: MDHEN and SYDVKM. V was clipped by 7 bases and J by 9 bases, with 16 bases between them. CDR3 size: 13 residues. The CDR3, as DNA: TGTGCCAGCATCAAATTACAGGGATGGCCCCAGCATTTT. Translating gives CASIKLQGWPQHF.

This clonotype has at least ten counts. The V and J genes are TRBV4-1 and TRBJ2-5, with 9 bases lining up with TRBD2. Germline values: CDR1 MGHRA, CDR2 YSYEKL. The V gene end was trimmed by 4 bases and the J gene end by 5 bases; junction bases not matched to a gene: 11. This CDR3 has 16 residues. CDR3 DNA: TGCGCCAGCAGCCCTGGGGGGCGGGGGGGCTTGGAGACCCAGTACTTC. Its translation is CASSPGGRGGLETQYF.

V usage is TRBV6-2 or TRBV6-3 and J usage is TRBJ2-5; TRBD2 matches 10 bases. The germline V gene has CDR1 MNHEY and CDR2 SVGEGT. The CDR3 covers 19 residues. V was clipped by 6 bases and J by 4 bases; unmatched bases: 20. The CDR3 sequence: CASRELAGIVGLPRETQYF. CDR3 in DNA: TGTGCCAGCAGGGAACTAGCGGGGATCGTCGGCCTCCCCCGAGAGACCCAGTACTTC.

V usage is TRBV5-5 and J usage is TRBJ1-3; D remains unclear. The germline V gene encodes CDR1 SGHKS and CDR2 YYEKEE (reference sequence). This CDR3 contains 14 residues. Between the trimmed V and J ends, which lost 3 bases and 2 bases, there was a span of 9 bases. CDR3 sequence: CASSWTETGNTIYF. The CDR3 DNA sequence: TGTGCCAGCAGCTGGACGGAGACTGGAAACACCATATATTTT.

This clonotype was counted only a few times. The genes are TRBV25-1 and TRBJ2-2; a possible D gene is TRBD2 (6 bases). Germline assignment: CDR1 MGHDK and CDR2 SYGVNS. CDR3 length equals 17 residues. Trimming took 4 bases from V and 5 from J, leaving 20 bases between them. The chain's CDR3 is CASSGGGVLSYTGELFF. The CDR3 DNA is TGTGCCAGCAGTGGTGGAGGGGTGCTTTCTTATACCGGGGAGCTGTTTTTT.

This clonotype was detected many times. V usage is TRBV27 and J usage is TRBJ2-1; 7 bases fit TRBD1. There are 14 residues in the CDR3. V dropped 7 bases and J dropped 15; count of bases not matched to a gene: 18. Germline V gives CDR1 MNHEY, CDR2 SMNVEV (reference sequence). The CDR3 protein is CASTPRTGGGSMFF. The CDR3 coding sequence is TGTGCCAGCACCCCTAGGACAGGTGGGGGTAGTATGTTCTTC.

There are many counts of this clonotype. The CDR3 loop is CASSWGFNEQFF. In nucleotides, the CDR3 is TGTGCCAGCAGCTGGGGCTTCAATGAGCAGTTCTTC. The chain couples TRBV7-8 to TRBJ2-1, with D perhaps TRBD1 (5 bases). The CDR3 spans 12 residues. V was trimmed by 4 bases and J by 6 bases, leaving 7 bases between them. In germline, CDR1 is SGHVS, CDR2 FQNEAQ.

The CDR3 coding sequence is TGTGCCACCAGTGATCCGCGCCGTTCGGACGGCGGTGATCAGCCCCAGCATTTT. Translating it yields CATSDPRRSDGGDQPQHF. This rearrangement joins TRBV24-1 to TRBJ1-5, with D unclear. Germline V CDR1 and CDR2: KGHDR, SFDVKD. The CDR3 has 18 amino acids. V dropped 3 bases and J dropped 5 bases, with 22 bases sitting between them.

This clonotype was observed many times. J is TRBJ2-3 and V is TRBV5-1; no clear D gene. The CDR3 has 15 residues. The ends were cut back, 4 bases at V and 0 bases at J, with 12 bases in the middle. Germline-derived CDR1 and CDR2 are SGHRS and YFSETQ. The CDR3 nucleotides read TGCGCCAGCAGCCCTTCCCTAGTTAGCACAGATACGCAGTATTTT. Translated, it gives CASSPSLVSTDTQYF. The full variable domain, its missing parts supplied by reference TRBV5-1 and TRBJ2-3, is KAGVTQTPRYLIKTRGQQVTLSCSPISGHRSVSWYQQTPGQGLQFLFEYFSETQRNKGNFPGRFSGRQFSNSRSEMNVSTLELGDSALYLCASSPSLVSTDTQYFGPGTRLTVL.

This chain uses TRBV6-1 with TRBJ1-6, with TRBD1 matching over 11 bases. This CDR3 is built from 16 residues. After removal of 7 bases from V and 10 bases from J, the junction contained 12 bases not matched to a gene. Germline CDR1 reads MNHNS; CDR2 reads SASEGT. CDR3 sequence: CASTVSGQGGWSPLHF. CDR3 DNA sequence: TGTGCCAGCACGGTATCGGGACAGGGGGGTTGGTCACCCCTCCACTTT.

As for this clonotype: A read error may explain this, as a much larger clone is one base away. This sequence joins TRBV4-2 and TRBJ1-2; D possibly corresponds to TRBD1 (6 bases). From germline, CDR1 is LGHNA and CDR2 YNFKEQ. The length of the CDR3 is 15 residues. The CDR3 DNA reads as TGTGCCAGCAGCCAAGATCCGGGGGCGGGCTATGGCTTCACCTTC. Amino acid sequence: CASSQDPGAGYGFTF.

This clonotype was seen only a few times. The chain combines TRBV11-2 with TRBJ2-1, with 12 bases that match TRBD2. V lost 5 bases to trimming and J lost 0 bases; unmatched junction nucleotides: 5. This CDR3 spans 17 amino acids. The germline V gene has CDR1 SGHAT and CDR2 FQNNGV. DNA for the CDR3: TGTGCCAGCAGCCCGGGACTAGCGGGTGACTCCTACAATGAGCAGTTCTTC. It specifies CASSPGLAGDSYNEQFF.

The table lists this clonotype with a few counts. The chain uses TRBV2 and TRBJ2-6; 7 nucleotides align to TRBD2. Looked up from germline, CDR1 is SNHLY and CDR2 is FYNNEI. With V trimmed by 6 bases and J by 0 bases, 8 bases remained unmatched. This CDR3 region has 17 residues. CDR3 in amino acids: CASSRGVVSSGANVLTF. The CDR3 DNA reads TGTGCCAGCAGCCGGGGGGTCGTAAGCTCTGGGGCCAACGTCCTGACTTTC.

This chain uses TRBV5-6 with TRBJ1-2, with TRBD1 matching 7 bases. After removal of 4 bases from V and 5 bases from J, the junction contained 5 bases not matched to a gene. Germline lookup yields CDR1 SGHDT and CDR2 YYEEEE. The CDR3 loop spans 13 amino acids. The CDR3 protein is CASSRDSPYGYTF. CDR3 bases: TGTGCCAGCAGCCGGGACAGCCCATATGGCTACACCTTC.

This clonotype came up many times. The chain uses TRBV12-3 or TRBV12-4 and TRBJ1-4; D is undetermined. The CDR3 covers 12 residues. With 8 bases removed from V and 0 bases from J, the gap between germline ends came to 4 bases. CDR3 DNA sequence: TGTGCCAGCGGGTCAACTAATGAAAAACTGTTTTTT. It is translated as CASGSTNEKLFF.

This clonotype was detected a few times. The J gene is TRBJ1-1, the V gene TRBV28; D gene unclear. This CDR3 region has 11 residues. V shed 5 bases and J shed 7 bases, with 8 bases lying between them. Per germline, CDR1 MDHEN and CDR2 SYDVKM. The CDR3 loop is CASSPGNEAFF. The CDR3 bases are TGTGCCAGCAGTCCTGGGAATGAAGCTTTCTTT.

This clonotype was observed at least ten times. The chain combines TRBV7-9 with TRBJ2-1; possible D gene TRBD1, 5 bases. The length of the CDR3 is 15 residues. Per germline, CDR1 SEHNR and CDR2 FQNEAQ (reference sequence). V lost 2 bases to trimming and J lost 8 bases, with 16 bases between them. The CDR3 is CASSLIAGSGHEQFF. As DNA, the CDR3 is TGTGCCAGCAGCTTAATCGCAGGGTCCGGGCATGAGCAGTTCTTC.

This clonotype turned up a few times. The chain recombines TRBV6-5 with TRBJ1-5; D ambiguous. From germline, CDR1 is MNHEY and CDR2 SVGAGI. Trimming stripped 4 bases from V and 6 bases from J, with 13 bases between. This CDR3 contains 14 residues. The CDR3, as DNA: TGTGCCAGCAGTTTACTTAAGGGTGGTCAGCCCCAGCATTTT. Protein product: CASSLLKGGQPQHF.

At least ten counts were recorded for this clonotype. The chain uses TRBV2 and TRBJ1-2; D gene ambiguous. Trimming stripped 4 bases from V and 4 bases from J, with 4 bases between. The germline gives CDR1 SNHLY, CDR2 FYNNEI. CDR3 length: 11 residues. CDR3 region: CASSVSYGYTF. The CDR3 DNA reads as TGTGCCAGCAGTGTTAGCTATGGCTACACCTTC.

This clonotype has a count of ten or more. The V call is TRBV5-1, the J call TRBJ2-2; 7 nucleotides match TRBD1. Germline trimming cut 5 bases from V and 2 bases from J; bases unmatched to any gene: 9. Germline V lookup: CDR1 SGHRS, CDR2 YFSETQ. The CDR3 has 16 residues. DNA of the CDR3: TGCGCCAGCAGGTTGAGGACAGGAGACAACACCGGGGAGCTGTTTTTT. Its protein is CASRLRTGDNTGELFF.